The rows below give T cell receptor beta chains drawn from one sample of a study of T-cell memory formation after mild COVID-19. TCRdb used MiXCR to reprocess the 5' RACE reads, holding one entry per CDR3 protein. This sample yields just under 350,000 distinct CDR3 sequences, of which 10% to 15% are seen a single time; roughly a fifth belongs to the top ten. Material: PBMCs or a T cell subset sorted from them (not recorded which). The receptors were gathered from a man aged 18 to 29 who had mild COVID-19 (a few samples of this study predate the infection). Cell type and time point are not known. The CDR3 runs from the conserved cysteine through the conserved F or W. The D gene is left open where the match is weak. Expanded clones get a size class; other rows say once, few or many, or leave the size out.

14	TRBJ1-2	TRBV12-3/TRBV12-4	few	TRBD1	CASSSTGEGDGYTF	TGTGCCAGCAGTTCTACAGGGGAGGGGGATGGCTACACCTTC
13	TRBJ2-1	TRBV5-6	few	NA	CASSLHGGDEQFF	TGTGCCAGCAGCCTGCATGGGGGTGATGAGCAGTTCTTC
15	TRBJ1-2	TRBV7-9	many	TRBD1	CASSTDRGPNYGYTF	TGTGCCAGCAGCACCGACAGGGGGCCTAACTATGGCTACACCTTC
14	TRBJ1-1	TRBV6-2/TRBV6-3	NA	TRBD1	CASTPGGSNTEAFF	TGTGCCAGCACCCCAGGGGGGTCGAACACTGAAGCTTTCTTT
17	TRBJ2-7	TRBV5-1	few	TRBD1	CASSRLSLTGDSYEQYF	TGCGCCAGCAGCAGACTCTCCCTGACAGGGGACTCCTACGAGCAGTACTTC
15	TRBJ1-1	TRBV15	NA	TRBD1	CATSRGSDRDSEAFF	TGTGCCACCAGCAGAGGGTCGGACAGGGATTCTGAAGCTTTCTTT
14	TRBJ2-4	TRBV4-3	few	NA	CASSQAIAKNIQYF	TGCGCCAGCAGCCAGGCCATAGCCAAAAACATTCAGTACTTC
15	TRBJ1-4	TRBV12-3/TRBV12-4	few	NA	CASTVGGWANEKLFF	TGTGCCAGCACCGTCGGAGGGTGGGCTAATGAAAAACTGTTTTTT
15	TRBJ1-5	TRBV7-8	NA	NA	CASSSGVGGSQPQHF	TGTGCCAGCAGCTCAGGGGTCGGGGGGTCTCAGCCCCAGCATTTT
12	TRBJ2-1	TRBV20-1	NA	NA	CSARNGYNEQFF	TGCAGTGCTAGGAACGGCTACAATGAGCAGTTCTTC
14	TRBJ2-3	TRBV7-8	few	NA	CAVRTARGTDTQYF	TGTGCCGTTCGGACAGCTCGAGGCACAGATACGCAGTATTTT
16	TRBJ2-1	TRBV7-3	NA	NA	CASSRGGRGSYNEQFF	TGTGCCAGCAGCCGCGGGGGCCGGGGATCCTACAATGAGCAGTTCTTC
14	TRBJ2-1	TRBV15	NA	NA	CATSRGPQDNEQFF	TGTGCCACCAGCAGGGGCCCCCAAGACAATGAGCAGTTCTTC
14	TRBJ1-3	TRBV12-3/TRBV12-4	NA	NA	CASSFVVTGNTIYF	TGTGCCAGCAGTTTCGTGGTGACTGGAAACACCATATATTTT
13	TRBJ2-4	TRBV7-2	NA	TRBD1	CASSPQGANIQYF	TGTGCCAGCAGCCCCCAGGGGGCGAACATTCAGTACTTC
14	TRBJ2-7	TRBV20-1	few	TRBD1	CSARDRDSVYEQYF	TGCAGTGCTAGAGACCGGGACAGTGTCTACGAGCAGTACTTC
19	TRBJ2-1	TRBV7-9	few	TRBD2	CASSSLALAGGQSYNEQFF	TGTGCCAGCAGCTCATTGGCCCTAGCGGGGGGGCAGTCCTACAATGAGCAGTTCTTC
15	TRBJ2-1	TRBV3-1	NA	TRBD2	CASSQAGTSGNEQFF	TGTGCCAGCAGCCAAGCCGGGACTAGCGGTAATGAGCAGTTCTTC
15	TRBJ2-2	TRBV6-2/TRBV6-3	few	TRBD1	CASSPGGTVTGELFF	TGTGCCAGCAGTCCGGGTGGGACAGTCACCGGGGAGCTGTTTTTT
14	TRBJ1-5	TRBV6-2/TRBV6-3	NA	NA	CASTFEANNQPQHF	TGTGCCAGCACCTTCGAAGCAAACAATCAGCCCCAGCATTTT
17	TRBJ1-2	TRBV28	many	TRBD1	CASSAATQTGINYGYTF	TGTGCCAGCAGTGCCGCTACTCAGACAGGGATCAACTATGGCTACACCTTC
17	TRBJ1-2	TRBV7-2	few	NA	CASSLGQERQPRTGYTF	TGTGCCAGCAGCTTAGGACAGGAGAGACAGCCGAGAACTGGCTACACCTTC
14	TRBJ2-5	TRBV5-1	few	NA	CASSLRPSLETQYF	TGCGCCAGCAGCTTGAGGCCTAGTTTGGAGACCCAGTACTTC
12	TRBJ1-1	TRBV18	few	NA	CASSPRQGLAFF	TGTGCCAGCTCACCACGGCAGGGGTTGGCTTTCTTT
14	TRBJ1-1	TRBV4-3	few	NA	CASSRAGRDTEAFF	TGCGCCAGCAGCCGAGCCGGACGCGACACTGAAGCTTTCTTT
15	TRBJ2-5	TRBV7-2	few	NA	CASSFILGRGETQYF	TGTGCCAGCAGCTTTATCTTAGGAAGGGGAGAGACCCAGTACTTC